These 22 T cell receptor beta chains share one sample of origin, sequenced in a study of tumor-infiltrating lymphocytes in primary liver carcinoma. For each extraction, RNA and DNA were obtained together from about 20-30 mg of unsorted bulk tissue. Starting from approximately 470 ng of total RNA, TCR beta cDNA was produced with a primer in the constant region. Modified slightly, ARM-PCR produced TCR beta libraries over three nested multiplex PCR rounds. Amplification in the first two PCR rounds was performed using TRBV1-TRBV30 forward primers and a C-beta reverse primer for 9 to 11 cycles each. TCRdb reprocessed the multiplex PCR reads via MiXCR and lists one record per CDR3 protein. The profile covers about 74,000 distinct CDR3 sequences, with about 70% appearing a single time and roughly 26% taken by the ten largest. Sequencing was done on a sample of liver tumor tissue from sampling region 4. Subset in this sample: tumor region T4, right-lateral pole. These TCRs come from a man between 35 and 55 years old with primary liver carcinoma and hepatitis B virus infection.

This clonotype appeared a few times. The genes are TRBV19 and TRBJ1-2; the D is unclear. Trimming pared 4 bases from V and 2 bases from J, leaving 11 bases between. The CDR3 sequence is 14 residues long. Germline CDR1 reads LNHDA; CDR2 reads SQIVND (reference sequence). The CDR3 protein is CASSTGPTNYGYTF. CDR3 nucleotides: TGTGCCAGTAGTACAGGACCGACCAACTATGGCTACACCTTC.

This sequence joins TRBV5-3 and TRBJ2-7, with D maybe TRBD2 (5 bases). TRBV5-3 falls under the ORF class, with uncertain function. The CDR3 extends over 15 amino acids. V shed 5 bases and J shed 4 bases, with 19 bases lying between them. In nucleotides, the CDR3 is TGTGCCAGAAGACAGATACCGGGATTGCAGTACGAGCAGTACTTC. Residues: CARRQIPGLQYEQYF.

In nucleotides, the CDR3 is TGTGCCAGCTCACCTACGATTAGCGGTGTTTCCTACAATGAGCAGTTCTTC. This translates into CASSPTISGVSYNEQFF. The chain couples TRBV18 to TRBJ2-1; tentatively, D is TRBD2 (6 bases). The germline V gene encodes CDR1 KGHSH and CDR2 LQKENI. Trimming took 3 bases from V and 1 from J, leaving 16 bases between them. CDR3 length: 17 residues.

V and J are TRBV6-1 and TRBJ1-5; D unclear. The CDR3 has 13 residues. In germline, CDR1 is MNHNS, CDR2 SASEGT. V was trimmed by 8 bases and J by 10 bases, leaving 18 bases between them. As DNA, the CDR3 is TGTGCCAGCCGCGATATAGGTGATGTCCCCCAGCATTTT. Translation: CASRDIGDVPQHF.

This clonotype came up once. The CDR3 carries no conserved terminal phenylalanine or tryptophan, so it likely arises from a read error. Because the CDR3's place on the DNA is in doubt, the DNA is left out and the CDR3 is given as listed by TCRdb. This CDR3 reads CASSLDYGSPHHL. This rearrangement joins TRBV5-1 to TRBJ1-6. The CDR3 length equals 13 residues, ends included. CDR1 is SGHRS, CDR2 YFSETQ, per germline.

Note on this clonotype: A single base separates this from a much larger clone, so it may be a read error. The chain links TRBV12-3 or TRBV12-4 to TRBJ2-7, with D possibly matching TRBD1 (6 bases). The CDR3 contains 14 residues. The CDR3 is CVSSLSRGSYEQYF. The CDR3 region has the DNA TGTGTCAGCAGTTTGTCCAGGGGTTCCTACGAGCAGTACTTC.

V and J are TRBV19 and TRBJ2-5, with 7 bases lining up with TRBD1. There are 16 residues in the CDR3. CDR1 is LNHDA, CDR2 SQIVND, per germline (reference sequence). With 5 bases clipped from V and 5 bases from J, the junction kept 14 bases outside the gene matches. The CDR3, as DNA: TGTGCCAGTAGTGTAAGGGGGCTAGCCCGATCGGAGACCCAGTACTTC. Residues: CASSVRGLARSETQYF. The variable domain in full, completed from reference TRBV19 and TRBJ2-5, reads DGGITQSPKYLFRKEGQNVTLSCEQNLNHDAMYWYRQDPGQGLRLIYYSQIVNDFQKGDIAEGYSVSREKKESFPLTVTSAQKNPTAFYLCASSVRGLARSETQYFGPGTRLLVL.

The rearrangement links TRBV29-1 to TRBJ2-1; D is possibly TRBD2 (6 bases). This CDR3 comprises 13 residues. Germline-derived CDR1 and CDR2 are SQVTM and ANQGSEA. The CDR3 DNA reads TGCAGTTTCCTCCGGAGGGCCGGGAATGAGCAGTTCTTC. This codes for CSFLRRAGNEQFF.

At least ten counts were recorded for this clonotype. The chain couples TRBV28 to TRBJ2-5; 14 nucleotides align to TRBD2. Germline CDR1 reads MDHEN; CDR2 reads SYDVKM. Trimming removed 5 bases from V and 5 bases from J; junction bases left unmatched: 7. The CDR3 length is 16 residues. DNA for the CDR3: TGTGCCAGCAGTCCTAGACTAGCGGGAGGGTGGGAGACCCAGTACTTC. Encoded protein: CASSPRLAGGWETQYF.

This clonotype was recorded at least ten times. This chain connects TRBV6-5 to TRBJ2-3; D unresolved. V was trimmed by 4 bases and J by 0 bases, leaving 5 bases between them. This CDR3 is 13 amino acids long. The V gene's germline CDR1 is MNHEY and CDR2 SVGAGI. This CDR3 is CASSLDSTDTQYF. CDR3 nucleotide sequence: TGTGCCAGCAGTTTAGACAGCACAGATACGCAGTATTTT.

This clonotype was detected ten times or more. The chain has TRBV6-2 or TRBV6-3 and TRBJ2-2; weak D call: TRBD2 (7 bases). Germline V lookup: CDR1 MNHEY, CDR2 SVGEGT. The CDR3 spans 15 residues. V lost 4 bases and J lost 7, with 16 bases in between. In DNA, the CDR3 is TGTGCCAGCAGTTCCGACAGGACTAGAGGCGGGGAGCTGTTTTTT. Translating it yields CASSSDRTRGGELFF.

This clonotype showed up just once. Likely a read error: the CDR3 ends without its conserved phenylalanine or tryptophan. This chain connects TRBV29-1 to TRBJ2-7; 12 bases are a match to TRBD2. The junction had 7 bases not matched to a gene; V was cut back by 7 bases and J by 3 bases. The CDR3 is 14 residues long. Germline CDR1 is SQVTM and CDR2 is ANQGSEA. The CDR3 DNA follows: TGCAGCGCATCTGGACTAGCGGGATTCTACGAGCAGTACCTC. Translated: CSASGLAGFYEQYL.

This clonotype was counted ten times or more. V and J are TRBV4-1 and TRBJ2-7, with D maybe TRBD2 (6 bases). V lost 4 bases to trimming and J lost 9 bases, with 19 bases between them. Per germline, CDR1 MGHRA and CDR2 YSYEKL. This CDR3 contains 14 residues. CDR3 amino acids: CASSPRDSLIGQYF. Here the CDR3 DNA reads TGCGCCAGCAGCCCCCGGGACTCGCTGATTGGGCAGTACTTC.

This clonotype was recorded at least ten times. The V call is TRBV10-2, the J call TRBJ2-7; 8 bases match TRBD1. Germline trimming cut 10 bases from V and 2 bases from J; bases unmatched to any gene: 10. The germline V gene encodes CDR1 WSHSY and CDR2 SAAADI. The CDR3 is made up of 14 amino acids. The CDR3 nucleotides read TGCGCCATCTCCGGACAGGGACCCCCCTACGAGCAGTACTTC. Translation: CAISGQGPPYEQYF.

Note on this clonotype: This clone may be a read error of a much larger clone one base away. The gene calls are TRBV6-6 and TRBJ2-3, with a weak D call TRBD2 (6 bases). The germline V gene has CDR1 MNHNY and CDR2 SVGAGI (reference sequence). The CDR3 has 14 amino acids. This chain's CDR3 is CTSSYAGNTDTQYF. The CDR3 region has the DNA TGTACCAGCAGTTACGCGGGGAACACAGATACGCAGTATTTT.

Remarks on this clonotype: A read error may produce the germline difference seen at one junction end. V and J are TRBV10-2 and TRBJ2-1; D unclear. The CDR3 has 15 amino acids. From germline, CDR1 is WSHSY and CDR2 SAAADI. The CDR3 bases are TGCACCAGTAGCCGATATTCCGGAACCTCGAATGAGCAGTTCTTC. Its translation: CTSSRYSGTSNEQFF.

The chain carries TRBV6-5 and TRBJ1-6; D remains ambiguous. The V gene's germline CDR1 is MNHEY and CDR2 SVGAGI. V lost 8 bases to trimming and J lost 5 bases, with 16 bases between them. There are 15 residues in the CDR3. CDR3 in amino acids: CASQDGIIDNSPLHF. The CDR3 nucleotides read TGTGCCAGCCAGGATGGGATAATAGATAATTCACCCCTCCACTTT.

This clonotype was seen just once. The junction shows a germline mismatch at one end, possibly a read error. This chain connects TRBV24-1 to TRBJ2-1, with D perhaps matching TRBD2 (6 bases). The CDR3 runs 15 residues. CDR1 is KGHDR, CDR2 SFDVKD, per germline. CDR3 sequence reads: CVTSGVGGTYNEQFF. DNA for the CDR3: TGTGTCACCAGTGGAGTAGGAGGGACCTACAATGAGCAGTTCTTC.

For this clonotype: This may come from a read error, since a much larger clone is one base off. V is TRBV30 and J is TRBJ2-7; TRBD2 matches at 10 bases. Looked up from germline, CDR1 is GTSNPN and CDR2 is SVGIG (reference sequence). The CDR3 totals 14 residues. Here the CDR3 reads CAWTPSGGSYEQHF. DNA of the CDR3: TGTGCCTGGACCCCTAGCGGGGGCTCCTACGAGCAGCACTTC.

In its sample, this clonotype was seen once. The chain joins TRBV7-9 to TRBJ2-3; D gene uncertain. Gene TRBJ1-5 matches the end of the DNA better, so the J call may be wrong. Germline V gives CDR1 SEHNR, CDR2 FQNEAQ (reference sequence). The CDR3 is made up of 14 amino acids. CDR3 nucleotides: TGTGCCAGCAGCTTCCTAGGTCCGGTAGATACGCAGCATTTT. Translated: CASSFLGPVDTQHF.

This clonotype was counted many times. The chain combines TRBV5-4 with TRBJ2-5; TRBD1 matches at 8 bases. The CDR3 runs to 15 residues. V was pared by 4 bases and J by 1 base, with 6 bases of the junction left unmatched. CDR1 is SGHNT, CDR2 YYREEE, per germline (reference sequence). Here the CDR3 reads CASSRQGRIQETQYF. The CDR3 nucleotides read TGTGCCAGCAGCCGACAGGGGAGGATCCAAGAGACCCAGTACTTC.

As to this clonotype: Lacking the conserved final phenylalanine or tryptophan, this CDR3 likely reflects a read error. The gene calls are TRBV28 and TRBJ2-7; D is perhaps TRBD2 (5 bases). Germline CDR1 is MDHEN and CDR2 is SYDVKM. V was pared by 6 bases and J by 0 bases, with 18 bases between. The CDR3 sequence is 16 residues long. CDR3 amino acids: CASRPTRRPTSYEQYL. In DNA, the CDR3 is TGTGCCAGCAGACCGACCAGGAGGCCCACCTCCTACGAGCAGTACTTA.